A single sample gave rise to the 29 T cell receptor beta chains below, sequenced in a study of blood T cell repertoires in COVID-19. The data were produced by immunoSEQ multiplex PCR, yet TCRdb's version contains in-frame clones alone and is incomplete. This sample has hundreds of thousands of clones, with 75% to 90% found just once. What was sequenced was peripheral blood. The receptors derive from a woman aged 55-69 years with COVID-19, enrolled during active disease.

This chain joins TRBV29-1 and TRBJ2-6; possibly TRBD2 for D (5 bases). The germline CDR1 and CDR2 sequences are SQVTM and ANQGSEA. With 4 bases removed from V and 2 bases from J, the gap between germline ends came to 12 bases. This CDR3 spans 15 amino acids. In DNA form, the CDR3 reads TGCAGCGTTGGGGAACGGGGTACTGGGGCCAACGTCCTGACTTTC. Translation: CSVGERGTGANVLTF. Full variable domain (outside the CDR3, taken from reference TRBV29-1 and TRBJ2-6): SAVISQKPSRDICQRGTSLTIQCQVDSQVTMMFWYRQQPGQSLTLIATANQGSEATYESGFVIDKFPISRPNLTFSTLTVSNMSPEDSSIYLCSVGERGTGANVLTFGAGSRLTVL.

The V and J genes are TRBV7-3 and TRBJ1-2, with D perhaps TRBD1 (5 bases). V was shortened by 1 base and J by 4 bases, with 10 bases between the two germline ends. Germline V gene data show CDR1 as SGHTA and CDR2 as FQGTGA. The CDR3 has 14 residues. CDR3 sequence reads: CASSLNPGSYGYTF. Here the CDR3 DNA reads TGTGCCAGCAGCTTAAACCCAGGGTCCTATGGCTACACCTTC.

The rearrangement uses TRBV4-1 and TRBJ1-2, with D perhaps TRBD1 (5 bases). V lost 7 bases and J lost 3, with 15 bases in between. There are 14 residues in the CDR3. Looked up from germline, CDR1 is MGHRA and CDR2 is YSYEKL. The CDR3 nucleotides read TGCGCCAGCAAAATAGGAAGGGGCGACTATGGCTACACCTTC. This sequence encodes CASKIGRGDYGYTF.

The rearrangement uses TRBV6-5 and TRBJ2-1; perhaps TRBD1 as D (5 bases). CDR3 length equals 13 residues. Germline V gene sequence: CDR1 MNHEY, CDR2 SVGAGI. The V and J ends lost 2 bases and 8 bases respectively, with 10 bases between them. The CDR3 region is CASSYVRADEQFF. The CDR3 region has the DNA TGTGCCAGCAGTTACGTCAGGGCCGATGAGCAGTTCTTC.

The V and J genes are TRBV5-1 and TRBJ1-2, with TRBD1 as a possible D gene (5 bases). Trimming pared 0 bases from V and 2 bases from J, leaving 8 bases between. There are 14 residues in the CDR3. The germline gives CDR1 SGHRS, CDR2 YFSETQ. The CDR3 DNA follows: TGCGCCAGCAGCTTGGGGGGCGGAAACTATGGCTACACCTTC. The encoded protein is CASSLGGGNYGYTF.

The chain combines TRBV10-3 with TRBJ2-3; 7 positions agree with TRBD1. CDR3 length equals 14 residues. From germline, CDR1 is ENHRY and CDR2 SYGVKD. Unmatched junction bases numbered 3, after V lost 6 bases and J lost 0 bases. CDR3 sequence: CAIRGTDSTDTQYF. As DNA, the CDR3 is TGTGCCATCAGGGGGACAGATAGCACAGATACGCAGTATTTT.

This chain connects TRBV4-3 to TRBJ2-7; D gene unclear. CDR1 is LGHNA and CDR2 is YSLEER in the germline V gene. Trimming pared 0 bases from V and 1 base from J, leaving 4 bases between. The CDR3 contains 13 residues. CDR3: CASSQDSSYEQYF. CDR3 coding DNA: TGCGCCAGCAGCCAAGATAGTTCCTACGAGCAGTACTTC.

The chain recombines TRBV5-1 with TRBJ2-3; the D gene is possibly TRBD1 (7 bases). The V gene's germline CDR1 is SGHRS and CDR2 YFSETQ. The CDR3 totals 17 residues. V was trimmed by 4 bases and J by 4 bases, leaving 22 bases between them. The CDR3 DNA reads TGCGCCAGCAGCGTCGGAGGGGGCGGGCCCATATCAGATACGCAGTATTTT. Its protein is CASSVGGGGPISDTQYF.

The chain links TRBV25-1 to TRBJ1-2; TRBD1 agrees at 9 bases. J gave up 4 bases and V 6 bases, and 12 bases lay outside the gene matches. The CDR3 extends over 16 amino acids. CDR1 and CDR2 from the germline V gene are MGHDK and SYGVNS. The CDR3 bases are TGTGCCAGCAGCGGAACAGGGGGCGGAGGGAGCTATGGCTACACCTTC. Protein sequence: CASSGTGGGGSYGYTF.

The CDR3 here is CSARDSLMNTEAFF. CDR3 DNA: TGCAGCGCCCGGGACAGCCTCATGAACACTGAAGCTTTCTTT. The rearrangement uses TRBV29-1 and TRBJ1-1, with TRBD1 matching 7 bases. V shed 7 bases, J shed 0 bases, and the junction held 8 bases outside the gene matches. The length of the CDR3 is 14 residues. Germline CDR1 reads SQVTM; CDR2 reads ANQGSEA.

For the CDR3, the DNA is TGTGCCAGTAGTAAGGGGGACAGGCGACTTGCGGGACAGAACACTGAAGCTTTCTTT. Translating gives CASSKGDRRLAGQNTEAFF. The chain joins TRBV19 to TRBJ1-1, with 8 nucleotides matching TRBD1. V was clipped by 4 bases and J by 1 base; unmatched bases: 17. The CDR3 has 19 amino acids. Germline values: CDR1 LNHDA, CDR2 SQIVND (reference sequence).

The chain uses TRBV19 and TRBJ2-3; maybe TRBD1 (6 bases). CDR3 size: 13 residues. Trimming cost V 7 bases and J 1 base, with 9 bases left between them. Looked up from germline, CDR1 is LNHDA and CDR2 is SQIVND (reference sequence). CDR3 sequence: CASTRTGTDTQYF. The CDR3 nucleotides are TGTGCCAGTACCCGGACAGGCACAGATACGCAGTATTTT. Full variable domain (rest looked up from reference TRBV19 and TRBJ2-3): DGGITQSPKYLFRKEGQNVTLSCEQNLNHDAMYWYRQDPGQGLRLIYYSQIVNDFQKGDIAEGYSVSREKKESFPLTVTSAQKNPTAFYLCASTRTGTDTQYFGPGTRLTVL.

As DNA, the CDR3 is TGTGCCAGCAGCCCGAGGGACAGGGGGGAGACCCAGTACTTC. It is translated as CASSPRDRGETQYF. The rearrangement links TRBV7-2 to TRBJ2-5; the match to TRBD1 covers 11 bases. The V gene end was trimmed by 5 bases and the J gene end by 5 bases; junction bases not matched to a gene: 4. Germline V gives CDR1 SGHTA, CDR2 FQGNSA. CDR3 length: 14 amino acids.

Worth noting for this clone: Other DNA sequences within the sample encode an identical CDR3. The V call is TRBV5-1, the J call TRBJ2-7, with no clear D. CDR1 and CDR2 from the germline V gene are SGHRS and YFSETQ. Trimming cost V 0 bases and J 0 bases, with 4 bases left between them. This CDR3 spans 13 amino acids. Here the CDR3 reads CASSLGSSYEQYF. The CDR3 DNA sequence: TGCGCCAGCAGCTTGGGCAGCTCCTACGAGCAGTACTTC.

This clone appeared a single time. The rearrangement uses TRBV11-2 and TRBJ2-1, with 13 bases identical to TRBD2. The V and J ends lost 5 bases and 4 bases, in that order; junction bases with no gene match: 8. Germline assignment: CDR1 SGHAT and CDR2 FQNNGV. The CDR3 runs to 17 residues. The CDR3 spells CASSPPPGLAGYNEQFF. The CDR3 nucleotides are TGTGCCAGCAGCCCACCCCCGGGACTAGCGGGGTACAATGAGCAGTTCTTC.

The V and J genes are TRBV7-9 and TRBJ1-3, with 7 bases aligning to TRBD1. The CDR3 totals 16 residues. After removal of 1 base from V and 0 bases from J, the junction contained 3 bases not matched to a gene. Germline CDR1 is SEHNR and CDR2 is FQNEAQ (reference sequence). DNA for the CDR3: TGTGCCAGCAGCTTAGAGACAGGGAGCTCTGGAAACACCATATATTTT. Translated, it gives CASSLETGSSGNTIYF.

The chain is built from TRBV11-1 and TRBJ2-3; 7 bases are a match to TRBD2. Losses at the gene ends were 6 bases for V and 5 bases for J; bases not matched to a gene: 11. In germline, CDR1 is SGHAT, CDR2 FQDESV (reference sequence). The CDR3 is made up of 15 amino acids. The CDR3, as DNA: TGTGCCAGCAGTTCCCCCTTGGGGGGGTTAGATACGCAGTATTTT. Amino acid sequence: CASSSPLGGLDTQYF. The entire variable domain, with the rest obtained from reference TRBV11-1 and TRBJ2-3, is as follows: EAEVAQSPRYKITEKSQAVAFWCDPISGHATLYWYRQILGQGPELLVQFQDESVVDDSQLPKDRFSAERLKGVDSTLKIQPAELGDSAMYLCASSSPLGGLDTQYFGPGTRLTVL.

This rearrangement joins TRBV19 to TRBJ2-7; TRBD1 might be the D (5 bases). Germline lookup yields CDR1 LNHDA and CDR2 SQIVND (reference sequence). The CDR3 spans 13 residues. V lost 5 bases, J lost 4 bases, and 12 bases lay in between. The CDR3, as DNA: TGTGCCAGTAGTTCCCAACAGGATTACGAGCAGTACTTC. Amino acid sequence: CASSSQQDYEQYF.

The CDR3: CASSFSGPSQETQYF. For the CDR3, the DNA is TGTGCCAGCTCATTCAGCGGACCCAGCCAAGAGACCCAGTACTTC. This chain links TRBV18 with TRBJ2-5, with a possible D match to TRBD2 (5 bases). Germline lookup yields CDR1 KGHSH and CDR2 LQKENI. This CDR3 contains 15 residues. V was cut by 5 bases and J by 1 base, with 14 bases left in between.

The CDR3 DNA reads as TGTGCCAGCAGCTCCGCCTCCGAAATTGGACTATCGAACACTGAAGCTTTCTTT. Translating gives CASSSASEIGLSNTEAFF. The chain employs TRBV11-3 and TRBJ1-1; no reliable D call. CDR3 size: 18 residues. Between the trimmed V and J ends, which lost 4 bases and 1 base, there was a span of 22 bases. CDR1 and CDR2 (germline): SGHNT, YENEEA.

In this sample, this clone turned up once. The chain employs TRBV9 and TRBJ1-4, with TRBD1 as a possible D gene (5 bases). The germline V gene encodes CDR1 SGDLS and CDR2 YYNGEE. V lost 4 bases, J lost 4 bases, and 11 bases lay in between. This CDR3 is 14 amino acids long. CDR3: CASSPMGGNEKLFF. CDR3 bases: TGTGCCAGCAGCCCCATGGGGGGTAATGAAAAACTGTTTTTT.

This clone has only one observation. The rearrangement links TRBV6-5 to TRBJ1-1; D possibly corresponds to TRBD1 (5 bases). Germline V gene data show CDR1 as MNHEY and CDR2 as SVGAGI. Trimming removed 0 bases from V and 6 bases from J, with 14 bases in between. The CDR3 sequence is 15 residues long. In nucleotides, the CDR3 is TGTGCCAGCAGTTACTCGTATCTGGGAGGGGCTGAAGCTTTCTTT. Amino acid sequence: CASSYSYLGGAEAFF.

The chain combines TRBV18 with TRBJ2-1; TRBD1 agrees at 10 bases. This CDR3 has 15 residues. V was clipped by 6 bases and J by 10 bases; unmatched bases: 12. Germline assignment: CDR1 KGHSH and CDR2 LQKENI. CDR3 coding DNA: TGTGCCAGCTCCCCCAGTCTGGACAGGGGGTGGGAGCAGTTCTTC. This encodes CASSPSLDRGWEQFF.

V and J are TRBV6-4 and TRBJ1-4, with 7 bases lining up with TRBD1. Germline CDR1 is MRHNA and CDR2 is SNTAGT. The CDR3 is 16 residues long. V was clipped by 2 bases and J by 5 bases; unmatched bases: 8. The CDR3 DNA reads TGTGCCAGCAGTGACGGGGGGCGGGACAGAAATGAAAAACTGTTTTTT. Its translation is CASSDGGRDRNEKLFF.

V gene TRBV3-1 (or the pseudogene TRBV3-2) combines with J gene TRBJ1-3; no clear D gene. CDR1 is LGHDT and CDR2 is YNNKEL in the germline V gene (reference sequence). The CDR3 loop spans 16 amino acids. Trimming took off 0 bases at V and 2 bases at J, with 11 bases between the two ends. CDR3 sequence (DNA): TGTGCCAGCAGCCAAGAGCTGGGCACCGCTGGAAACACCATATATTTT. Translating it yields CASSQELGTAGNTIYF.

The chain carries TRBV27 and TRBJ1-3; tentative D call: TRBD1 (5 bases). Germline V gene data show CDR1 as MNHEY and CDR2 as SMNVEV (reference sequence). CDR3 size: 15 residues. Trimming took 0 bases from V and 2 from J, leaving 8 bases between them. CDR3: CASSLSIGAGNTIYF. DNA for the CDR3: TGTGCCAGCAGTTTATCAATAGGGGCTGGAAACACCATATATTTT.

This chain links TRBV28 with TRBJ1-4, with 7 bases identical to TRBD1. Germline assignment: CDR1 MDHEN and CDR2 SYDVKM. This CDR3 has 12 amino acids. The V segment lost 6 bases and the J segment 7 bases; nucleotides outside the gene matches: 2. The DNA of the CDR3 is TGTGCCAGCAGGAGGGGGCGTGAAAAACTGTTTTTT. Protein sequence: CASRRGREKLFF.

V is TRBV3-1 (or the pseudogene TRBV3-2) and J is TRBJ1-1; no reliable D call. This CDR3 contains 13 residues. CDR1 LGHDT and CDR2 YNNKEL come from the germline V gene (reference sequence). The V end lost 7 bases, the J end lost 3 bases, and 12 bases lay between the germline ends. The CDR3 DNA reads as TGTGCCAGCAAGAGTCGAGAGTACACTGAAGCTTTCTTT. This gives the protein CASKSREYTEAFF.

The chain has TRBV5-1 and TRBJ1-2, with 8 positions matching TRBD1. Germline CDR1 reads SGHRS; CDR2 reads YFSETQ. The CDR3 extends over 13 amino acids. V shed 3 bases and J 5 bases; nucleotides not matched to a gene: 3. CDR3 nucleotide sequence: TGCGCCAGCAGCTCTCAGGGGGCTTATGGCTACACCTTC. Protein sequence: CASSSQGAYGYTF.